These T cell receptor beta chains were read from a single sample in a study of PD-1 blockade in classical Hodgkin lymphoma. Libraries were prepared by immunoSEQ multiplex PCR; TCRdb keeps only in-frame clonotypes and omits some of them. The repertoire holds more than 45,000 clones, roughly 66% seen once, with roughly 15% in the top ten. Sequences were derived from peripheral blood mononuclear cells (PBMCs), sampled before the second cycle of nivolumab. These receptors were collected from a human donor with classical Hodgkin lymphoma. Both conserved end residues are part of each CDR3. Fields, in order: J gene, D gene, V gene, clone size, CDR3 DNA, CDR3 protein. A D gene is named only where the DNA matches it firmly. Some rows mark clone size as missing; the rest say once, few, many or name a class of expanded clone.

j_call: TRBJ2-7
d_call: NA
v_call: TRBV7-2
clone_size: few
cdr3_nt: TGTGCCAGCAGCTTAGATCCAGCTTACGAGCAGTACTTC
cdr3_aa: CASSLDPAYEQYF

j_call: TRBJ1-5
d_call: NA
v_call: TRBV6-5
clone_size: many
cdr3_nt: TGTGCCAGCAGTGCAACAGCTTATAGCAATCAGCCCCAGCATTTT
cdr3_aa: CASSATAYSNQPQHF

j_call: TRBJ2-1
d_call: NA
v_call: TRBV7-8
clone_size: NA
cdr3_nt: TGTGCCAGCAGCGGACGGAGGCGGGTAGACAATGAGCAGTTCTTC
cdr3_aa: CASSGRRRVDNEQFF

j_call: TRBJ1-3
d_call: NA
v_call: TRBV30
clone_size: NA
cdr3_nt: TGTGCCTGGAGTGTAACAGGGTTTTCCACCATATATTTT
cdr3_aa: CAWSVTGFSTIYF

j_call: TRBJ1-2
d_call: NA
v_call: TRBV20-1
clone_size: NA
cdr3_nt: TGCAGTGCTAGGTGGGGGTATGGCTACACCTTC
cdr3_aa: CSARWGYGYTF

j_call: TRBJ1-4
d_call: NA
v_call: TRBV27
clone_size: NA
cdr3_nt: TGTGCCAGCAGCGCCCAGGGTGGTGAAAAACTGTTTTTT
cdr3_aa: CASSAQGGEKLFF

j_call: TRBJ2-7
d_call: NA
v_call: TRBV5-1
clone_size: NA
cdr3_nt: TGCGCCAGCAGCTTGATCTCCCAGTGGGATGCCTACGAGCAGTACTTC
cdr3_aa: CASSLISQWDAYEQYF

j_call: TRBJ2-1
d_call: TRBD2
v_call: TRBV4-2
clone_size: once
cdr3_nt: TGTGCCAGCAGCCAAGGGGGGACTAGCGGGAGGAGCTCCTACAATGAGCAGTTCTTC
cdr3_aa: CASSQGGTSGRSSYNEQFF

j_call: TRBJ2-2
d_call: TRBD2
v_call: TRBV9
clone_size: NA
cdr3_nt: TGTGCCAGCAGCACCTACCGGACTAGCGGAGCGAACACCGGGGAGCTGTTTTTT
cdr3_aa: CASSTYRTSGANTGELFF

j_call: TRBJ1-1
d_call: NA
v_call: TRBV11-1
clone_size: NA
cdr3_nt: TGTGCCAGCAGCTTACCGGGGATGAACACTGAAGCTTTCTTT
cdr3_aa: CASSLPGMNTEAFF

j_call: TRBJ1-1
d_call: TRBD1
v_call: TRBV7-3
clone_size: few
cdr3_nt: TGTGCCAGCAGCTTATCAGGGACAGCTAACACTGAAGCTTTCTTT
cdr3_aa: CASSLSGTANTEAFF

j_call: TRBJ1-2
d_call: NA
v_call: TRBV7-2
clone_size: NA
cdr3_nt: TGTGCCAGCAGCTTAAGGGTGGGGGACCTCGCCCCCTATGGCTACACCTTC
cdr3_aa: CASSLRVGDLAPYGYTF

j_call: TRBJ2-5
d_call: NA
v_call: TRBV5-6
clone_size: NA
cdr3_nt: TGTGCCAGCAGCTTGGCGCGGGGTAGGGAGACCCAGTACTTC
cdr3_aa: CASSLARGRETQYF

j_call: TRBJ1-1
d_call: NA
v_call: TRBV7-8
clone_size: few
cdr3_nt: TGTGCCAGCAGCTTAGCGGGGGTGACTGAAGCTTTCTTT
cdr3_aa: CASSLAGVTEAFF

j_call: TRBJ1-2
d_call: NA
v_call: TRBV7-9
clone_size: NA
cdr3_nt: TGTGCCAGCAGCTTAGCTGGGACATTCGGAGCGGGCTACACCTTC
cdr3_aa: CASSLAGTFGAGYTF

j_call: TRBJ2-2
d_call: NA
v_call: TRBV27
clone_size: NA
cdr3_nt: TGTGCCAGCAGGGGCAGGGTTTGGGCCGGGGAGCTGTTTTTT
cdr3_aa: CASRGRVWAGELFF

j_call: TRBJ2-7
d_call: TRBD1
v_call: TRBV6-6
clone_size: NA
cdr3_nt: TGTGCCAGCAGATATGGGACAGGGACATACGAGCAGTACTTC
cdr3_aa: CASRYGTGTYEQYF

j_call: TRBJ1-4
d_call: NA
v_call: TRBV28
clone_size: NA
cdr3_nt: TGTGCCAGCAAGGACTCCATGGGGGCTAATGAAAAACTGTTTTTT
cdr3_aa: CASKDSMGANEKLFF

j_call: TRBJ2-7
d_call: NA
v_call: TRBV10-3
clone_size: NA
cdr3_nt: TGTGCCATCAGGAGAACGATAAGGGGGAGTGTAGAGACCTACGAGCAGTACTTC
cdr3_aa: CAIRRTIRGSVETYEQYF

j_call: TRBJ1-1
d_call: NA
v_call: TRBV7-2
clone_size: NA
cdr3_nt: TGTGCCAGCAGCTTACCCGGGAACACTGAAGCTTTCTTT
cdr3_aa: CASSLPGNTEAFF

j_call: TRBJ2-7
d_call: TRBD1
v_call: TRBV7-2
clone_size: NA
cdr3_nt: TGTGCCAGCAGCTTAAAGGGCGGAGGGACAGGCTTCTCCTACGAGCAGTACTTC
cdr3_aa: CASSLKGGGTGFSYEQYF

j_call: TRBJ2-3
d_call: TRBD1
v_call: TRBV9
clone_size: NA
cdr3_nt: TGTGCCAGCAGCTTCACCGGGACAGGGGTTTCGGATACGCAGTATTTT
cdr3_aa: CASSFTGTGVSDTQYF

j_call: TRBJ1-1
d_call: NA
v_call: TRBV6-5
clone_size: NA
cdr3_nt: TGTGCCAGCAGCCCTACAGGGAACACTGAAGCTTTCTTT
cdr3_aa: CASSPTGNTEAFF

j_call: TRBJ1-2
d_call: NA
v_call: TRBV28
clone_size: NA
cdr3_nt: TGTGCCAGCAGTTTAGGGTCGGCCTATTGGGGCTACACCTTC
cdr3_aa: CASSLGSAYWGYTF

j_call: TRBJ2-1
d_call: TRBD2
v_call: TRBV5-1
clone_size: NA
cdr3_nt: TGCGCCAGCAGCTTAGGGACTAGCGGGAGTAAGTATGAGCAGTTCTTC
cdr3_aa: CASSLGTSGSKYEQFF

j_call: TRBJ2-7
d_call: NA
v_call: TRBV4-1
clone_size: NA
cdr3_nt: TGCGCCAGCAGCCCAGGCCAGGGCCCTACCTACGAGCAGTACTTC
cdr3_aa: CASSPGQGPTYEQYF

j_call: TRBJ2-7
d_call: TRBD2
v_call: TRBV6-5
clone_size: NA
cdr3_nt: TGTGCCAGCAGAGGGCGGGAGGGAACCTACGAGCAGTACTTC
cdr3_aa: CASRGREGTYEQYF

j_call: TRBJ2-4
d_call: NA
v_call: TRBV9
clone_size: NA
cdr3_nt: TGTGCCAGCAGCTCGGAGGGTAGAGGATTAGGCAAAAACATTCAGTACTTC
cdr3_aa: CASSSEGRGLGKNIQYF

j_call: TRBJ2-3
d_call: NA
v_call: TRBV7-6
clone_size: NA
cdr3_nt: TGTGCCAGCAGCCGCGAAGTTGGCACAGATACGCAGTATTTT
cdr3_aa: CASSREVGTDTQYF

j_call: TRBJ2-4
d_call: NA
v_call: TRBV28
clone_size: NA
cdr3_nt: TGTGCCAGCAGTCTTCTGACACTCCCGGGGGACATTCAGTACTTC
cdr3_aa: CASSLLTLPGDIQYF

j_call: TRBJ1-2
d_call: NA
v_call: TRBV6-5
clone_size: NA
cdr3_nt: TGTGCCAGCAGCCCCTCGGGGCTGAACGGCTACACCTTC
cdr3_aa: CASSPSGLNGYTF

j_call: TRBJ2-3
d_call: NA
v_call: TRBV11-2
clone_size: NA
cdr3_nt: TGTGCCAGCAGCTTAGCTTTGGCGTTGGCAGATACGCAGTATTTT
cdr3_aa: CASSLALALADTQYF

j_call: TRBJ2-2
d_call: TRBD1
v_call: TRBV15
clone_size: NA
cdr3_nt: TGTGCCACCAGCTCCCCCGGGACAGGGCGGCCCGTAGGGCTGTTTTTT
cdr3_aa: CATSSPGTGRPVGLFF

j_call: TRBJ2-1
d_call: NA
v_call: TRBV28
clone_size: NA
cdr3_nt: TGTGCCAGCAGTTCCGAGACTAAGATTTACAATGAGCAGTTCTTC
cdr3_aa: CASSSETKIYNEQFF

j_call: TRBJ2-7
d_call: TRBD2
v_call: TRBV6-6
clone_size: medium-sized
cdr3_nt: TGTGCCAGCATAGCGCGGGAGCGTTACGAGCAGTACTTC
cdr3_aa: CASIARERYEQYF

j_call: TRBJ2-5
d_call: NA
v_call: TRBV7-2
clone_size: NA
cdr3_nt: TGTGCCAGCAGCTTACCCCCGGGGGAGACCCAGTACTTC
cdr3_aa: CASSLPPGETQYF

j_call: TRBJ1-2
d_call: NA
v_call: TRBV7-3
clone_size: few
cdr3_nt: TGTGCCAGCAGCTTAAGGGCGGAGTATGGCTACACCTTC
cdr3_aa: CASSLRAEYGYTF

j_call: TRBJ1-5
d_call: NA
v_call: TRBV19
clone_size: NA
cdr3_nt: TGTGCCAGTAGTATCCTCTTGGGTGATAGCAATCAGCCCCAGCATTTT
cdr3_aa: CASSILLGDSNQPQHF

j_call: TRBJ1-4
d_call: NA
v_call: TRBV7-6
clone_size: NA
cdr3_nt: TGTGCCAGCAGCCTGGGATCAACTAATGAAAAACTGTTTTTT
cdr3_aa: CASSLGSTNEKLFF

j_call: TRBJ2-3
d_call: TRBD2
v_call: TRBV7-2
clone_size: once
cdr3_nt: TGTGCCAGCAGCTTACGGCTAGCGGGAAGCACAGATACGCAGTATTTT
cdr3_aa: CASSLRLAGSTDTQYF

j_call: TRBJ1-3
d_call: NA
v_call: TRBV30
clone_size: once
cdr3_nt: TGTGCCTGGAGTCAGGCCCCGGGGACCTCTGGAAACACCATATATTTT
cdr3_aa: CAWSQAPGTSGNTIYF

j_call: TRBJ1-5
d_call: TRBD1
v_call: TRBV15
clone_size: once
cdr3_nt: TGTGCCACCAGCAGAGAGACGCGGACAGGGGGCAATCAGCCCCAGCATTTT
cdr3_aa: CATSRETRTGGNQPQHF

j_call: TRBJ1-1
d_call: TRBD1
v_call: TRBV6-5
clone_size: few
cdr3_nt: TGTGCCAGCAGTTGGGGGACAGGACGTGAAGCTTTCTTT
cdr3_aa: CASSWGTGREAFF

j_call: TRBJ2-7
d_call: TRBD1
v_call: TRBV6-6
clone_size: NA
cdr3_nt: TGTGCCAGCAGCCCCCGACAGGGCTACGAGCAGTACTTC
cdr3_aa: CASSPRQGYEQYF

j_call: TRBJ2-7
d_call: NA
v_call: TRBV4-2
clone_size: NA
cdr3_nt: TGTGCCAGCAGCCAAGATCGGGACTTCCCGGGGGAGCAGTACTTC
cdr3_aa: CASSQDRDFPGEQYF

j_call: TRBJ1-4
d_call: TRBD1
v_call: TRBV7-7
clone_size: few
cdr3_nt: TGTGCTAGCAGCTTAGGGACAGTGCCCAATGAAAAACTGTTTTTT
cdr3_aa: CASSLGTVPNEKLFF

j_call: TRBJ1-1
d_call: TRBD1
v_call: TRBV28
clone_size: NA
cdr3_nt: TGTGCCAGCAGTTTATCCCAGGGGGTCGTGTTGAACACTGAAGCTTTCTTT
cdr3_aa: CASSLSQGVVLNTEAFF

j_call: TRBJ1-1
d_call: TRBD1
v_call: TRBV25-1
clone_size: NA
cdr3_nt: TGTGCCAGCTCCCGACAGGGGTTCACTGAAGCTTTCTTT
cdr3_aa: CASSRQGFTEAFF

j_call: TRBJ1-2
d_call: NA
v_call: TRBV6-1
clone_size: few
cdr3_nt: TGTGCCAGCAGTGAACTCCCTGGGACTCGGATCTATGGCTACACCTTC
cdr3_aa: CASSELPGTRIYGYTF